This TCR beta chain was sequenced during a study of shared clonotypes between healthy human individuals (TCRdb year 2020). As for the study more broadly: A few men and two women, aged 18 to 49 years, made up the cohort. For each donor, CD4 naive and CD4 memory were each given three plates, CD8 naive was given two plates, and CD8 memory was given one plate. Blood TCR repertoires of a handful of healthy adults were deeply sequenced to estimate repertoire size and the extent of clonotype sharing between individuals. Different laboratories and diverse techniques were used to prepare libraries and sequence TCR repertoires, to increase sequencing depth and limit assay-specific biases. Per donor, leukapheresis produced somewhere between about 0.9 and 9.5 billion PBMCs. Results the study describes overall, beyond this receptor: Based on pairwise subsampling, the degree of clonotype sharing among donors was expected to be affected by sequencing depth. When a handful of donors were compared, the shared fraction of clonotypes was roughly 5% for naive CD4, less than 4% for naive CD8, 2.3% for memory CD4, and 0.35% to 0.4% for memory CD8. Naive subsets generally had larger estimated clonotype richness than memory subsets did. Incomplete sequencing was indicated by rarefaction of sorted-subset datasets, despite the large sequencing depth. Compared with non-shared clonotypes, the clonotypes found in all four sorted-subset donors had higher generation probabilities. The genetic and exposure-history diversity represented was limited by the small number of donors. Sampling was restricted to blood, and TCR repertoires in tissues likely differ from the TCR repertoires found in blood.

Note on this clone: The antigen it binds to is not known. No base-level quality is on record; no much larger clone is a single base apart.

CDR1 LNHDA and CDR2 SQIVND were looked up in the germline V gene (reference sequence). The CDR3 runs 14 amino acids, cysteine and phenylalanine included. The entry retains the CDR3 DNA only, 42 bases that are in frame from base 1. The germline V and J ends show losses of 8 bases and 0 bases respectively, and no gene match explains 5 bases of the junction. Healthy HIV-negative adults with no recently reported acute infections or vaccinations were included as donors. Only Caucasian adults living in Nashville, Tennessee, USA were represented among the donors. Magnetic negative selection was used to enrich CD4+ T cells, after which naive cells were positively selected on CD45RA and the negative fraction became the memory subset. After blood collection by leukapheresis, PBMCs were isolated using Ficoll-Histopaque density gradient centrifugation and then cryopreserved in the vapor phase of liquid nitrogen. Purity and quantity of every magnetically sorted T cell population were checked by analytical flow cytometry. Genomic DNA was isolated from each sorted fraction and quantified by UV absorbance on a Nanodrop 2000c.

TCR CDR3 regions were amplified from genomic DNA by multiplex PCR using the deep immunoSEQ assay. Extracted genomic DNA from each cell subset was distributed evenly across all wells of several immunoSEQ 96-well plates, and each plate was treated as a replicate. Each replicate PCR for sorted subsets received around 210 ng genomic DNA, equal to some 32,000 T cell genomes. Purified libraries were quantified with a Qubit 3.0 fluorometer, sized on a Bioanalyzer 2100, and re-quantified with the KAPA Library Quantification kit. Each immunoSEQ 96-well plate was sequenced on its own single-read 150-cycle Illumina NextSeq 550 flow cell. The authors' pipeline ran thus. Because the immunoSEQ output included only junctional sequences and no quality scores, the filtering could not be the same as the filtering used for full-length reads. To assign V/J genes and CDR3, sequences were annotated using PyIR, a Python wrapper for IgBLAST v1.9, with IMGT germline references. Reads with weak V/J assignments (E-value above 1e-6), missing CDR3, stop codons, out-of-frame junctions, or ambiguous translated residues were removed. V3J clonotypes were defined as sequences sharing an identical inferred V gene, J gene, and CDR3 amino acid sequence. To compute the percentage overlap between repertoires, the number of shared unique clonotypes was divided by the size of the smaller repertoire. Repertoire richness was assessed with RTK rarefaction, the Chao1 estimator, and Recon v2.1 estimates of unobserved clonotypes. Generation probabilities were computed with OLGA for all TCRbeta clonotypes obtained by the gDNA method from a handful of donors. TCRdb stores this immuneACCESS table with in-frame sequences only. Part of the clones is absent; in the studies checked, under half of the shortfall reflects unresolved V genes, and no reason is known for the rest. V, J and clone size reflect that table, while D and trimming were determined from the DNA. Present in this sample are about 2 million clones, roughly 96% of which were seen just once. Approximately 0.13% of the sample lies in the top ten.

Material for sequencing was naive CD4+ T cells sorted from blood. Interpreted using the paper, the cell subset or site label stands for: CD45RA+ positively selected. The chain employs TRBV19 and TRBJ1-1; TRBD1 matches 8 bases in the middle. This receptor was identified in a man aged 18 to 29 in good health. DNA sequence: TGTGCCAGTTTTGACAGGGGCATGAACACTGAAGCTTTCTTT. It is translated as CASFDRGMNTEAFF.